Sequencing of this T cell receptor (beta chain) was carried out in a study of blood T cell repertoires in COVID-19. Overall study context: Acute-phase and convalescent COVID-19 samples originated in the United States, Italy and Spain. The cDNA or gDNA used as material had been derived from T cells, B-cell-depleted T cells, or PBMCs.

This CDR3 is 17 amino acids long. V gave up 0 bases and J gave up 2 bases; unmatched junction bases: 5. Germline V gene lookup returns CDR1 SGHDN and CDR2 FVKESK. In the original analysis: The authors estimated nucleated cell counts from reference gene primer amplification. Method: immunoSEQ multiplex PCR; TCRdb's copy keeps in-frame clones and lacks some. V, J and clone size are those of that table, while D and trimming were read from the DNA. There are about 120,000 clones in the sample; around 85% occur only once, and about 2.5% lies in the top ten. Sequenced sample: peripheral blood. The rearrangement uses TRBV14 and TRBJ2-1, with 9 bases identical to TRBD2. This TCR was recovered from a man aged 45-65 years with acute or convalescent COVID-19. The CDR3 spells CASSQEGASGTYNEQFF. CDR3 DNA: TGTGCCAGCAGCCAAGAGGGGGCTAGCGGGACCTACAATGAGCAGTTCTTC.